This T cell receptor (beta chain) stems from a study of blood T cells in healthy people across ages. Study results and caveats: Older individuals had lower TCR beta diversity per million T cells (the decline was roughly linear). The diversity estimates, figures obtained from one million T cells, were considered underestimates. Long-lived donors carried more naive CD4+ cells and greater diversity than aged donors.

The use of a sample-barcoded 5' primer and a J-beta primer mix characterized a second PCR of about 7 to 12 cycles. Each CDR3 protein is one row after TCRdb ran MiXCR on the 5' RACE reads. The data contain about 800,000 distinct CDR3 sequences, about three fifths of them seen just once; the ten biggest clones take up about 20%. Turning to this clonotype: Its antigen is not identified.

This CDR3 spans 15 amino acids. With 0 bases removed from V and 6 bases from J, the gap between germline ends came to 14 bases. The germline V gene has CDR1 SGDLS and CDR2 YYNGEE. The V and J genes are TRBV9 and TRBJ2-3; D might be TRBD2 (6 bases). Sequencing was done on a sample of blood. The source of this sequence is a man in his thirties or forties in good health. The CDR3 bases are TGTGCCAGCAGCGTAGATGACGGGACTCGGGATACGCAGTATTTT. It specifies CASSVDDGTRDTQYF.